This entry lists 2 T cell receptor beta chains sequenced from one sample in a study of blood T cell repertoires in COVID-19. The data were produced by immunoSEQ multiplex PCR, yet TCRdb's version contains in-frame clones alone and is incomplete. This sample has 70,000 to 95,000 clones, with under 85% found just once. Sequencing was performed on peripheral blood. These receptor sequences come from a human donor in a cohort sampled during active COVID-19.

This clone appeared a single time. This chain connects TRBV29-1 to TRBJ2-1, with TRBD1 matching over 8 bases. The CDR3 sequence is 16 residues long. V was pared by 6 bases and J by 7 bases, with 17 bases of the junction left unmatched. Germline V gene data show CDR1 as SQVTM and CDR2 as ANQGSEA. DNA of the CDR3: TGCAGCGTAATCGGCGCAGGACAGGGCGTTTATAATGAGCAGTTCTTC. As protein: CSVIGAGQGVYNEQFF.

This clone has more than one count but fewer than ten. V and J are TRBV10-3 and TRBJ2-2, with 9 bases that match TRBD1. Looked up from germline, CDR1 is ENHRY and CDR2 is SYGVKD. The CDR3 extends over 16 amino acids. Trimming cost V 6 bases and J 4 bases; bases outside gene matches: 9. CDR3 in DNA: TGTGCCATCAGCCCGGGACAGGGCGGGTCCACCGGGGAGCTGTTTTTT. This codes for CAISPGQGGSTGELFF.